The clone carrying this T cell receptor beta chain was seen repeatedly, ten times or more. This entry belongs to a study of human T cells and chemical hapten exposure. Germline V gene data show CDR1 as SGHAT and CDR2 as FQNNGV. Trimming removed 4 bases from V and 4 bases from J, with 14 bases in between. There are 14 residues in the CDR3. The time point was: healthy volunteer bleed at 6 weeks. Unseparated into fractions, whole blood served as the source from which total RNA was extracted. A single record per CDR3 protein comes from TCRdb applying MiXCR to the RACE reads. The sample lists about 65,000 distinct CDR3 sequences; around 6.5% were seen once.

The gene calls are TRBV11-2 and TRBJ2-7, with D perhaps TRBD1 (6 bases). This sequence originates from a female donor in good health. Some clones in this sample may be carry-over from other donors' samples. Sequencing input: whole blood. The CDR3 sequence is CASSYRVRGYEQYF. The CDR3 DNA is TGTGCCAGCAGCTACAGGGTCAGAGGATACGAGCAGTACTTC.